This TCR beta chain was sequenced in a study of ipilimumab plus nivolumab after autologous stem cell transplantation. Study details: A median of roughly 8 nivolumab and about five ipilimumab doses were given.

This CDR3 has 18 amino acids. V was shortened by 5 bases and J by 3 bases, with 29 bases between the two germline ends. CDR1 and CDR2 (germline): SQVTM, ANQGSEA. The repertoire was sequenced with immunoSEQ multiplex PCR; TCRdb's copy has only in-frame clones and lacks some. The table records over 35,000 clones, nearly 95% of them present only once. The specimen comprised PBMCs, sampled in a trial of ipilimumab plus nivolumab as post-transplant consolidation. The V gene is TRBV29-1, the J gene TRBJ2-7; either TRBD1 or TRBD2 may fit D (5 bases each). This TCR was sampled from a male donor with multiple myeloma. The CDR3 is CSVTSGLRILGEFYEQYF. In DNA, the CDR3 is TGCAGCGTTACGTCAGGGTTGCGGATCTTAGGGGAGTTCTACGAGCAGTACTTC.